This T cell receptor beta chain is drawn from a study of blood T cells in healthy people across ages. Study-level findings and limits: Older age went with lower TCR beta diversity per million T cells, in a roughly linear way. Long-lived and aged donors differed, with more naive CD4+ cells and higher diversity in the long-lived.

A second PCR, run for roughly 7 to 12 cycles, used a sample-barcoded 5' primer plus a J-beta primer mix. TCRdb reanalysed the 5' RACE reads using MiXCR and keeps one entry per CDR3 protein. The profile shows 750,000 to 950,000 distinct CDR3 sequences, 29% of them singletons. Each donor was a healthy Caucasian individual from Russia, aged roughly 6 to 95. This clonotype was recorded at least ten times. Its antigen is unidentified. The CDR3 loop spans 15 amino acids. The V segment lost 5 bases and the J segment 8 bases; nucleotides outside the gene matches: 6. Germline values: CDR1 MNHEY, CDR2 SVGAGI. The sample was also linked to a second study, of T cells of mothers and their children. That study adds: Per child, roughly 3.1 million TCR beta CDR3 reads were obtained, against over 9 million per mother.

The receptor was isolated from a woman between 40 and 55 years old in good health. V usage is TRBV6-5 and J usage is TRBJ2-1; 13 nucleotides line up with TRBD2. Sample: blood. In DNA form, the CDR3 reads TGTGCCAGCAGTCAACTAGCGGGGGGGCAGGATGAGCAGTTCTTC. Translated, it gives CASSQLAGGQDEQFF.